This TCR beta chain emerged from a study of blood T cells in healthy people across ages. In each sample, at least 7 million PBMCs were isolated. J was trimmed by 7 bases and V by 0 bases; bases with no gene match: 11. The CDR3 is 15 residues long. Germline CDR1 is DFQATT and CDR2 is SNEGSKA (reference sequence). This clonotype was seen a handful of times. Then a second PCR, running roughly 7 to 11 cycles, was carried out with a sample-barcoded 5' primer and a J-beta primer mix. Each cDNA molecule carried a tag from a template-switch adaptor that contained 12 random nucleotides. One entry per CDR3 protein, called by TCRdb with MiXCR from the 5' RACE reads. The sample carries approximately 1.5 million distinct CDR3 sequences, roughly 32% recorded once.

This receptor was obtained from a woman in her thirties in good health. V is TRBV20-1 and J is TRBJ2-7; 8 bases agree with TRBD2. Sequencing used blood. Here the CDR3 DNA reads TGCAGTGCTAGAGATTGGCGGGAGGATATGAATGAGCAGTACTTC. It is translated as CSARDWREDMNEQYF.